This TCR beta chain was profiled in a study of cytomegalovirus exposure and HLA in healthy donors. Findings and limits, study-wide: Immune exposure information comprised only CMV serostatus. Later analysis associated a missense DCLRE1C variant with TCR beta V- and J-gene trimming. Researchers counted roughly 150 TCR beta chains as cytomegalovirus-associated.

This CDR3 has 14 amino acids. The germline V gene has CDR1 SGHRS and CDR2 YFSETQ. J lost 4 bases, V lost 2 bases, and 5 bases had no gene match. Sampled while nominally healthy, donors likely had unrecorded immune exposures. PCR was performed using 60 Vbeta and 13 Jbeta primers. Data came from immunoSEQ multiplex PCR; TCRdb stores just in-frame clones and leaves some out. In the table there are nearly 110,000 clones, 65% to 80% of which are singletons. As concerns this clone: The antigen is undetermined. At the DNA level, this CDR3 is encoded by other sequences in the same sample as well.

The sequence derives from a male donor in good health and CMV-seropositive. V usage is TRBV5-1 and J usage is TRBJ2-7; 8 nucleotides agree with TRBD1. The sequencing input was PBMCs. The chain's CDR3 is CASSFEQGGYEQYF. The DNA for the CDR3 is TGCGCCAGCAGCTTCGAACAGGGGGGATACGAGCAGTACTTC.